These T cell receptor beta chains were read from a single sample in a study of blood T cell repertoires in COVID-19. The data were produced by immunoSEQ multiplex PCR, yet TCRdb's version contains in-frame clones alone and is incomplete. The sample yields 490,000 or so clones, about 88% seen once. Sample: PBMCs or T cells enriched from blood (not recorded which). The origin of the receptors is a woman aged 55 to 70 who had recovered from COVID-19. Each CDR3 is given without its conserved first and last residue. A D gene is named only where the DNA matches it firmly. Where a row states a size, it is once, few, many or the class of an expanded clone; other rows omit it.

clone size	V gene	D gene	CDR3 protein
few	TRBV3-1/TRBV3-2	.	ASSPRQYNEQF
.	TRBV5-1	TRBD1	ASSDPGGAGNSPLH
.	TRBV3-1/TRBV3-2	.	ASSQGEGTEAF
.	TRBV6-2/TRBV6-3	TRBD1	ASSSGQGWGTEAF
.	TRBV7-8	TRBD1	ASSLGERISARTGWGYT
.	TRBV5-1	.	ASSLSGLTNEKLF
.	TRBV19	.	ASSIAANTGELF
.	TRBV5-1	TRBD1	ASSLNLQGLSSGNTIY
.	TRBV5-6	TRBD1	ASRPVGQGMGGYT
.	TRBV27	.	ASSLSASYGYT
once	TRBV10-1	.	ASSEQSYNEQF
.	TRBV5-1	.	ASSLVAGGSYEQY
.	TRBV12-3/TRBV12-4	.	ASSFLGTDTQY
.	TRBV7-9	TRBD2	ASSSTGTRRTDTQY
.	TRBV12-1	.	ASSFDSSSRTDTQY
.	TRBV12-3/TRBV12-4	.	ASSLLSGGYT
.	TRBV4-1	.	ASSPNAGIQETQY
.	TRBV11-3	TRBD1	ASSAPGTENSRSYT
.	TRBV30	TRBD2	AWSAGTTGANVLT
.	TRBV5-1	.	ASKDRRVGGYT
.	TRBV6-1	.	ASSEGPGLTYEQY
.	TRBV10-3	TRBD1	AISLQGAYNEQF
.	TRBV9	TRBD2	ASSARLGTSGRAPYNEQF
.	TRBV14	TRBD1	ASSRGQGAF
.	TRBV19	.	ASHPPTGKLGDTIY
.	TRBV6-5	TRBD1	ASRPSGGSDYGYT
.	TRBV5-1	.	ASSFGGFNEKLF
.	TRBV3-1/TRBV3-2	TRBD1	ASSSRDRNTGELF
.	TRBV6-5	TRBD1	ASKEGQGAVQPQH
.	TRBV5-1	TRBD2	ASRPRLAVSLYNEQF
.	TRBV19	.	ASSRTYPQPQH
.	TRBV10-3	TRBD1	AINNRGQGNEQF
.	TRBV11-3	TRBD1	ASSPGQGGYSPLH
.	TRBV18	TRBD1	ASSRTGDSPLH
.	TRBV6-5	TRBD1	ASSWTGLGGYT
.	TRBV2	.	ASRPPRTDLRYNEQF
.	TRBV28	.	ASVGGEKLF
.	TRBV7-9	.	ASSPTREETQY
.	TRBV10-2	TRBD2	ASSETTSGGSTGELF
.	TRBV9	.	ASSVGLHSRQFTSNTGELF
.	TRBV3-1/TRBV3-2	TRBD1	ASSPRDRGAGNTIY
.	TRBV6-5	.	ASSSPQAGEAF
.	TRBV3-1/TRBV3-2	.	ASSPGTGYGYT
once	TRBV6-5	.	ATKILDSAGF
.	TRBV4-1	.	ASSQGQGRAGELF
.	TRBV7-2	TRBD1	ASSWTGTGGAFHYGYT
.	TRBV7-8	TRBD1	ASSLRTGPYNEQF
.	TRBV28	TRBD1	ASSPQGAGNSPLH
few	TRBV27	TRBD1	ASSLSGQYGYT
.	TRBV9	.	ASSIGQGNAEAF
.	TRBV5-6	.	ASSLVTGTGELF
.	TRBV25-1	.	ASSEYGSIAAF
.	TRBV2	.	ASRIVGTENYGYT
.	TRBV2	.	ASSLDRTFSGNTIY
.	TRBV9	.	ASSFSSGVVGNTIY